The rows below give T cell receptor beta chains drawn from one sample of a study of T cell changes during pregnancy in multiple sclerosis. Method: immunoSEQ multiplex PCR; TCRdb's copy keeps in-frame clones and lacks some. The table lists roughly 48,000 clones, around 92% of them singletons, with approximately 0.91% in the top ten. The sequences come from CD4+ T cells from peripheral blood mononuclear cells, collected in the second trimester of pregnancy. The receptors originated from a female donor in good health, enrolled as a control in a pregnancy study. CDR3s include the opening cysteine and the closing phenylalanine or tryptophan. The D gene is left open where the match is weak. For some rows the clone size is stated as once, few or many, or as a class when expanded; others skip it.

D | J | size | V | CDR3 | DNA
TRBD1 | TRBJ1-5 | NA | TRBV6-5 | CASLRGRGTNQPQHF | TGTGCCAGCCTGCGGGGCAGGGGGACCAATCAGCCCCAGCATTTT
NA | TRBJ1-3 | NA | TRBV21-1 | CASSKFPSTIYF | TGTGCCAGCAGCAAATTCCCGTCCACCATATATTTT
NA | TRBJ2-5 | NA | TRBV2 | CASSEASGVVKTQYF | TGTGCCAGCAGTGAAGCTAGCGGTGTCGTGAAGACCCAGTACTTC
NA | TRBJ2-1 | NA | TRBV9 | CASSAQAMSSNEQFF | TGTGCCAGCAGCGCCCAGGCTATGAGCAGCAATGAGCAGTTCTTC
TRBD2 | TRBJ2-1 | NA | TRBV7-2 | CASSLVAGGYNEQFF | TGTGCCAGCAGCTTAGTTGCGGGAGGCTACAATGAGCAGTTCTTC
TRBD1 | TRBJ1-4 | once | TRBV5-1 | CASSSTGGTATNEKLFF | TGCGCCAGCAGCTCGACAGGGGGAACAGCAACTAATGAAAAACTGTTTTTT
NA | TRBJ2-1 | NA | TRBV2 | CASIEDHSYNEQFF | TGTGCCAGCATAGAGGATCACTCCTACAATGAGCAGTTCTTC
TRBD2 | TRBJ2-7 | NA | TRBV6-5 | CATAGGYEQYF | TGTGCCACAGCGGGAGGCTACGAGCAGTACTTC
NA | TRBJ2-7 | NA | TRBV30 | CAWSVSSYEQYF | TGTGCCTGGAGTGTGTCTAGCTACGAGCAGTACTTC
TRBD2 | TRBJ2-7 | NA | TRBV5-1 | CASKEQLAGAGGGEQYF | TGCGCCAGCAAAGAGCAACTAGCGGGGGCCGGGGGAGGCGAGCAGTACTTC
NA | TRBJ2-1 | NA | TRBV11-2 | CASSPQISVNAYGEQFF | TGTGCCAGCAGCCCCCAGATCAGCGTCAACGCATACGGTGAGCAGTTCTTC
NA | TRBJ1-1 | NA | TRBV7-8 | CASSLGRGMNTEAFF | TGTGCCAGCAGCTTAGGGAGGGGAATGAACACTGAAGCTTTCTTT
NA | TRBJ1-2 | NA | TRBV10-1 | CASSDDRNYGYTF | TGCGCCAGCAGCGACGACAGAAACTATGGCTACACCTTC
NA | TRBJ2-7 | NA | TRBV9 | CASSAEVGEQYF | TGTGCCAGCAGCGCGGAGGTGGGCGAGCAGTACTTC
NA | TRBJ1-3 | NA | TRBV7-2 | CASSIEGGTGNTIYF | TGTGCCAGCAGCATAGAGGGAGGGACTGGAAACACCATATATTTT
TRBD2 | TRBJ2-1 | NA | TRBV25-1 | CASSELAGGTDGEQFF | TGTGCCAGCAGTGAACTGGCGGGGGGGACGGACGGTGAGCAGTTCTTC